This record concerns one T cell receptor beta chain sequence. Antigen specificity is unknown. The J segment lost 4 bases and the V segment lost 7 bases, leaving 16 bases of the junction unmatched. This CDR3 contains 17 residues. These data originate in a study of CD8 T cells in ankylosing spondylitis. Broader study findings: Earlier literature documents some of the motif variants in reactive arthritis synovial fluid and blood. Significant enrichment of disease-linked clones was reported in matched ankylosing spondylitis synovial fluid.

Quantitative barcoded 5'-RACE was used to prepare TCR beta libraries. TCRdb itself ran the 5' RACE reads through MiXCR, one entry per CDR3 protein. The repertoire includes roughly 140,000 distinct CDR3 sequences, roughly 44% of them detected once, and roughly 15% sits in the top ten. The chain recombines TRBV12-3 or TRBV12-4 with TRBJ1-2; 9 nucleotides line up with TRBD1. Sequenced input: synovial fluid, either unsorted or a sorted T cell fraction (not recorded which). The receptor's source is a male donor with ankylosing spondylitis. CDR3 region: CASTLFGRQGVFYGYTF. The CDR3 bases are TGTGCCAGCACCCTATTCGGGCGACAGGGGGTGTTCTATGGCTACACCTTC.